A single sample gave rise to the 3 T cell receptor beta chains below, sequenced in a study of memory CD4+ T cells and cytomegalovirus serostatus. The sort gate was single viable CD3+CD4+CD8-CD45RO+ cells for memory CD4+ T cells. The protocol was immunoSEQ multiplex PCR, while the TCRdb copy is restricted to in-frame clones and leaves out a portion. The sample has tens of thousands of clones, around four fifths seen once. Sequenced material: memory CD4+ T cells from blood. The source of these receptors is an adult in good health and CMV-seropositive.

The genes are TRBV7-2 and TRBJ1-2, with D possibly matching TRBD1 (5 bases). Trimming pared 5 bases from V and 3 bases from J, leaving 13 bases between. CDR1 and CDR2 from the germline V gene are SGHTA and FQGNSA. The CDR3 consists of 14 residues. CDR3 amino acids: CASSAGVKDYGYTF. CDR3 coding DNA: TGTGCCAGCAGCGCGGGGGTGAAGGACTATGGCTACACCTTC.

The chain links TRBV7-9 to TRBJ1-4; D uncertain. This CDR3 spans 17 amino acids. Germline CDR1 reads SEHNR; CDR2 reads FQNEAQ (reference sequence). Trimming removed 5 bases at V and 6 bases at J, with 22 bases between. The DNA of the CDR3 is TGTGCCAGCAGCATTAGGAGGTCATCTCCGGGAGATGAAAAACTGTTTTTT. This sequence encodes CASSIRRSSPGDEKLFF.

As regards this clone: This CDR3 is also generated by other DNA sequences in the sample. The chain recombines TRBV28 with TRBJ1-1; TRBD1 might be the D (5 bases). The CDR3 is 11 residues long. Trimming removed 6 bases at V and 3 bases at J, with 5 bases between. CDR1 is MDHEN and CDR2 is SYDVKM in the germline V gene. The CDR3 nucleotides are TGTGCCAGCAGGGGGGACACTGAAGCTTTCTTT. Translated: CASRGDTEAFF.